Shown below are 32 T cell receptor beta chains from a single sample sequenced in a study of T cell changes during pregnancy in multiple sclerosis. TCRdb's copy holds only in-frame clones and misses some; the assay was immunoSEQ multiplex PCR. The repertoire has around 56,000 clones, 70% to 90% of them found once; the top ten carry approximately 1.7%. Here the sequenced sample was peripheral blood, taken after pregnancy. Every receptor here comes from a female donor with multiple sclerosis, enrolled in a pregnancy study.

The chain joins TRBV28 to TRBJ1-2, with 8 bases matching TRBD1. Germline V lookup: CDR1 MDHEN, CDR2 SYDVKM. The V segment lost 3 bases and the J segment 5 bases; nucleotides outside the gene matches: 11. The CDR3 sequence is 16 residues long. CDR3 region: CASSFPEPGQGYGYTF. The CDR3 DNA follows: TGTGCCAGCAGTTTCCCTGAACCCGGACAGGGATATGGCTACACCTTC.

This rearrangement joins TRBV2 to TRBJ2-3; possible D gene TRBD2, 6 bases. CDR1 and CDR2 from the germline V gene are SNHLY and FYNNEI. The V end was cut by 6 bases, the J end by 4 bases, with 17 bases between. The CDR3 sequence is 15 residues long. CDR3 bases: TGTGCCAGCAGCTCCCGCTTTAGGAGGGCAGATACGCAGTATTTT. This translates into CASSSRFRRADTQYF.

This clone was observed a single time. The chain is built from TRBV11-2 and TRBJ1-1; D gene uncertain. Trimming left V 3 bases short and J 7 bases short, with 9 bases between. CDR1 and CDR2 (germline): SGHAT, FQNNGV. This CDR3 has 12 residues. CDR3 sequence (DNA): TGTGCCAGCAGCTTCACCCGGGATGAAGCTTTCTTT. Amino acid sequence: CASSFTRDEAFF.

This chain connects TRBV29-1 to TRBJ2-3, with no clear D. V was clipped by 3 bases and J by 0 bases, with 10 bases between them. This CDR3 has 14 amino acids. Germline V gene sequence: CDR1 SQVTM, CDR2 ANQGSEA. The CDR3 DNA sequence: TGCAGCGTTGAGGAGCTTGGGAGCACAGATACGCAGTATTTT. It is translated as CSVEELGSTDTQYF.

The V call is TRBV11-3, the J call TRBJ2-1, with 9 positions matching TRBD1. CDR3 length: 12 residues. The V gene end was trimmed by 5 bases and the J gene end by 11 bases; junction bases not matched to a gene: 4. Germline values: CDR1 SGHNT, CDR2 YENEEA. The CDR3 reads CASSRDRVKQFF. CDR3 in DNA: TGTGCCAGCAGCCGGGACAGGGTTAAGCAGTTCTTC.

The chain employs TRBV15 and TRBJ1-1; possibly TRBD1 for D (5 bases). V was trimmed by 0 bases and J by 3 bases, leaving 14 bases between them. This CDR3 has 16 residues. The V gene's germline CDR1 is LNHNV and CDR2 YYDKDF (reference sequence). The CDR3 region has the DNA TGTGCCACCAGCAGAGATCTCGGGGGGGTTGACACTGAAGCTTTCTTT. It encodes CATSRDLGGVDTEAFF.

This sequence joins TRBV2 and TRBJ1-5; a possible D gene is TRBD1 (6 bases). This CDR3 region has 15 residues. The V gene's germline CDR1 is SNHLY and CDR2 FYNNEI. Trimming shortened V by 2 bases and J by 7 bases, and 15 bases separated the two germline ends. This CDR3 is CASSEFGRGTQPQHF. The CDR3 DNA sequence: TGTGCCAGCAGTGAATTTGGCAGGGGAACGCAGCCCCAGCATTTT. The full variable domain, its missing parts supplied by reference TRBV2 and TRBJ1-5, is EPEVTQTPSHQVTQMGQEVILRCVPISNHLYFYWYRQILGQKVEFLVSFYNNEISEKSEIFDDQFSVERPDGSNFTLKIRSTKLEDSAMYFCASSEFGRGTQPQHFGDGTRLSIL.

The chain links TRBV7-9 to TRBJ1-4, with 7 positions matching TRBD1. The CDR3 consists of 14 residues. The V and J ends lost 6 bases and 10 bases, in that order; junction bases with no gene match: 11. Germline V lookup: CDR1 SEHNR, CDR2 FQNEAQ (reference sequence). Written as DNA, the CDR3 is TGTGCCAGCAGATCGACAGGGTGGGGGAGAAAACTGTTTTTT. As protein: CASRSTGWGRKLFF. The full variable domain, in which reference TRBV7-9 and TRBJ1-4 provide the parts outside the CDR3, is DTGVSQNPRHKITKRGQNVTFRCDPISEHNRLYWYRQTLGQGPEFLTYFQNEAQLEKSRLLSDRFSAERPKGSFSTLEIQRTEQGDSAMYLCASRSTGWGRKLFFGSGTQLSVL.

This chain joins TRBV5-1 and TRBJ2-1; 10 nucleotides agree with TRBD2. J lost 6 bases, V lost 1 base, and 1 base had no gene match. CDR3 length equals 14 residues. Germline-derived CDR1 and CDR2 are SGHRS and YFSETQ. CDR3 amino acids: CASSLRLAGNEQFF. In DNA form, the CDR3 reads TGCGCCAGCAGCTTGAGACTAGCGGGCAATGAGCAGTTCTTC.

Here the CDR3 DNA reads TGTGCCAGTCTTTACGACAGGGATGGCACTGAAGCTTTCTTT. This translates into CASLYDRDGTEAFF. The chain links TRBV19 to TRBJ1-1; 7 bases map to TRBD1. Germline CDR1 is LNHDA and CDR2 is SQIVND (reference sequence). The V and J ends lost 8 bases and 4 bases, in that order; junction bases with no gene match: 10. The CDR3 is made up of 14 amino acids.

The chain employs TRBV4-3 and TRBJ2-3, with TRBD1 as a possible D gene (5 bases). V dropped 0 bases and J dropped 2 bases, with 9 bases sitting between them. The CDR3 totals 15 residues. The germline V gene encodes CDR1 LGHNA and CDR2 YSLEER. The CDR3 nucleotides read TGCGCCAGCAGCCAAGAGCAGGGCCCCACAGATACGCAGTATTTT. The encoded protein is CASSQEQGPTDTQYF.

This clone was detected only once. The chain uses TRBV27 and TRBJ2-5; 8 positions match TRBD1. After removal of 6 bases from V and 4 bases from J, the junction contained 4 bases not matched to a gene. The CDR3 extends over 13 amino acids. Germline V gene lookup returns CDR1 MNHEY and CDR2 SMNVEV (reference sequence). The CDR3 spells CASSGQGGETQYF. CDR3 bases: TGTGCCAGCAGCGGACAGGGTGGAGAGACCCAGTACTTC.

The chain uses TRBV19 and TRBJ2-5, with D maybe TRBD2 (5 bases). V dropped 3 bases and J dropped 0 bases, with 11 bases sitting between them. CDR3 length equals 15 residues. Germline V lookup: CDR1 LNHDA, CDR2 SQIVND (reference sequence). The CDR3 DNA is TGTGCCAGTAGTATGAGGGCTCGGAACCAAGAGACCCAGTACTTC. This codes for CASSMRARNQETQYF.

The V call is TRBV18, the J call TRBJ1-1; 7 bases fit TRBD1. CDR1 is KGHSH, CDR2 LQKENI, per germline. The ends lost 2 bases at V and 10 bases at J; junction bases unmatched: 13. The CDR3 length is 15 residues. CDR3 protein: CASSPGGQTGLRAFF. The CDR3 region has the DNA TGTGCCAGCTCACCAGGGGGCCAGACAGGGCTGAGAGCTTTCTTT.

The chain couples TRBV9 to TRBJ2-7; weak D call: TRBD1 (6 bases). The germline V and J ends were trimmed by 4 bases and 1 base, with 12 bases remaining between them. Germline V CDR1 and CDR2: SGDLS, YYNGEE. The CDR3 covers 14 residues. This CDR3 is CASSLRGGSYEQYF. The CDR3 DNA reads TGTGCCAGCAGCCTGCGAGGGGGATCCTACGAGCAGTACTTC.

The J gene is TRBJ2-6, the V gene TRBV10-3; 8 nucleotides agree with TRBD1. The CDR3 is made up of 18 amino acids. Germline assignment: CDR1 ENHRY and CDR2 SYGVKD. J lost 0 bases, V lost 3 bases, and 7 bases had no gene match. This CDR3 is CAISDSTGASSGANVLTF. In nucleotides, the CDR3 is TGTGCCATCAGTGATTCGACAGGGGCGAGCTCTGGGGCCAACGTCCTGACTTTC.

The chain has TRBV7-6 and TRBJ2-5; 7 bases line up with TRBD2. Germline trimming cut 5 bases from V and 9 bases from J; bases unmatched to any gene: 12. This CDR3 region has 14 residues. Germline V gene data show CDR1 as SGHVS and CDR2 as FNYEAQ. Here the CDR3 reads CASSRDYRESAQYF. The CDR3 bases are TGTGCCAGCAGCCGGGACTACCGCGAGTCGGCCCAGTACTTC.

Comment on this clone: This sample includes further DNA sequences coding for the same CDR3. The chain employs TRBV7-9 and TRBJ1-1; TRBD1 is a possible D gene (5 bases). CDR3 length equals 13 residues. Trimming left V 1 base short and J 5 bases short, with 8 bases between. CDR1 and CDR2 (germline): SEHNR, FQNEAQ (reference sequence). The CDR3 DNA follows: TGTGCCAGCAGCTTAGGCGGGGGGACTGAAGCTTTCTTT. Protein product: CASSLGGGTEAFF. Full variable domain (remainder filled in from reference TRBV7-9 and TRBJ1-1): DTGVSQNPRHKITKRGQNVTFRCDPISEHNRLYWYRQTLGQGPEFLTYFQNEAQLEKSRLLSDRFSAERPKGSFSTLEIQRTEQGDSAMYLCASSLGGGTEAFFGQGTRLTVV.

The gene calls are TRBV30 and TRBJ2-4; 8 bases fit TRBD1. Germline V gene data show CDR1 as GTSNPN and CDR2 as SVGIG (reference sequence). CDR3 length equals 14 residues. V gave up 3 bases and J gave up 0 bases; unmatched junction bases: 1. CDR3 in amino acids: CAWRGQGAKNIQYF. CDR3 nucleotides: TGTGCCTGGAGAGGACAGGGAGCCAAAAACATTCAGTACTTC.

This sequence joins TRBV18 and TRBJ2-2; a possible D gene is TRBD2 (6 bases). Germline values: CDR1 KGHSH, CDR2 LQKENI. Trimming cost V 4 bases and J 0 bases, with 9 bases left between them. This CDR3 is built from 15 residues. The CDR3 DNA reads TGTGCCAGCTCACGGGGGGTACCGAACACCGGGGAGCTGTTTTTT. Translation: CASSRGVPNTGELFF.

The chain links TRBV7-2 to TRBJ1-2; 8 nucleotides line up with TRBD1. J was trimmed by 8 bases and V by 2 bases; bases with no gene match: 4. Germline V gene sequence: CDR1 SGHTA, CDR2 FQGNSA. This CDR3 spans 13 amino acids. This chain's CDR3 is CASSLQQGVGYTF. CDR3 DNA: TGTGCCAGCAGCTTACAACAGGGGGTCGGCTACACCTTC.

The chain employs TRBV5-1 and TRBJ2-1; TRBD2 aligns across 8 bases. The CDR3 is made up of 15 amino acids. The junction had 11 bases not matched to a gene; V was cut back by 4 bases and J by 8 bases. CDR1 and CDR2 from the germline V gene are SGHRS and YFSETQ. Here the CDR3 DNA reads TGCGCCAGCAGCACCCGTAGCGGGGTCTGGGATGAGCAGTTCTTC. Translated, it gives CASSTRSGVWDEQFF.

The chain couples TRBV7-9 to TRBJ2-2; 11 nucleotides align to TRBD2. V lost 3 bases, J lost 3 bases, and 9 bases stayed unmatched. The CDR3 contains 18 residues. Germline CDR1 SEHNR, CDR2 FQNEAQ (reference sequence). CDR3 sequence (DNA): TGTGCCAGCAGCTTTGGACTAGCGGGCCCACCGGACACCGGGGAGCTGTTTTTT. Translated: CASSFGLAGPPDTGELFF.

Only one count was recorded for this clone. The CDR3 DNA reads as TGCGCCAGCAGCCAAGAAACGGGGGGGCTCGTGACCCAGTACTTC. Translating gives CASSQETGGLVTQYF. V usage is TRBV4-1 and J usage is TRBJ2-5; 8 bases agree with TRBD2. CDR1 is MGHRA and CDR2 is YSYEKL in the germline V gene. J gave up 7 bases and V 0 bases, and 7 bases lay outside the gene matches. CDR3 length equals 15 residues.

The chain has TRBV5-1 and TRBJ1-2; 8 bases fit TRBD1. CDR1 and CDR2 from the germline V gene are SGHRS and YFSETQ. This CDR3 comprises 13 residues. V lost 4 bases, J lost 7 bases, and 6 bases stayed unmatched. In nucleotides, the CDR3 is TGCGCCAGCAGCCCGGACAGGGAGGGTGGCTACACCTTC. Translating it yields CASSPDREGGYTF.

The V gene is TRBV7-9, the J gene TRBJ2-1; D is perhaps TRBD2 (6 bases). Trimming shortened V by 5 bases and J by 4 bases, and 15 bases separated the two germline ends. The CDR3 loop spans 15 amino acids. Germline V gene sequence: CDR1 SEHNR, CDR2 FQNEAQ (reference sequence). CDR3 sequence reads: CASSTRSGGYNEQFF. CDR3 sequence (DNA): TGTGCCAGCAGCACGAGGAGTGGGGGGTACAATGAGCAGTTCTTC.

The gene calls are TRBV19 and TRBJ2-7; TRBD2 matches 7 bases. This CDR3 region has 14 residues. The V gene's germline CDR1 is LNHDA and CDR2 SQIVND (reference sequence). V was clipped by 8 bases and J by 0 bases; unmatched bases: 7. In DNA, the CDR3 is TGTGCCAGTCACCCCGGGACTAACTCCTACGAGCAGTACTTC. Protein product: CASHPGTNSYEQYF.

The genes are TRBV5-1 and TRBJ2-1, with TRBD2 as a possible D gene (5 bases). The V gene lost 3 bases and the J gene lost 9 bases, with 13 bases spanning the gap. Germline-derived CDR1 and CDR2 are SGHRS and YFSETQ. The CDR3 totals 13 residues. CDR3 sequence: CASSSEVWGEQFF. The CDR3 nucleotides read TGCGCCAGCAGCTCGGAGGTATGGGGTGAGCAGTTCTTC.

The V call is TRBV25-1, the J call TRBJ1-1, with 7 bases that match TRBD1. This CDR3 is built from 16 residues. After removal of 1 base from V and 6 bases from J, the junction contained 11 bases not matched to a gene. CDR1 and CDR2 from the germline V gene are MGHDK and SYGVNS. The CDR3: CASSEWWQGVGAEAFF. CDR3 nucleotide sequence: TGTGCCAGCAGTGAATGGTGGCAGGGGGTCGGGGCTGAAGCTTTCTTT.

This chain links TRBV30 with TRBJ1-3; a possible D gene is TRBD1 (6 bases). The germline gives CDR1 GTSNPN, CDR2 SVGIG (reference sequence). This CDR3 contains 18 residues. Trimming removed 4 bases from V and 0 bases from J, with 22 bases in between. Here the CDR3 DNA reads TGTGCCTGGACCCCGCGCACTGGGACACCGAGCTCTGGAAACACCATATATTTT. Translating gives CAWTPRTGTPSSGNTIYF.

About this clone itself: Different DNA sequences within this sample yield the same CDR3. The CDR3 spells CASSPGTGVGTEAFF. CDR3 bases: TGTGCCAGCAGCCCCGGGACAGGCGTTGGCACTGAAGCTTTCTTT. The chain recombines TRBV6-5 with TRBJ1-1; 8 bases map to TRBD1. The CDR3 spans 15 residues. Losses at the gene ends were 6 bases for V and 4 bases for J; bases not matched to a gene: 10. From germline, CDR1 is MNHEY and CDR2 SVGAGI.

The rearrangement uses TRBV6-5 and TRBJ2-3; 7 positions agree with TRBD2. The CDR3 totals 15 residues. Trimming took 0 bases from V and 1 from J; bases not matched to a gene: 1. Germline V gives CDR1 MNHEY, CDR2 SVGAGI. The CDR3 loop is CASSYSRGGTDTQYF. The CDR3 DNA reads TGTGCCAGCAGTTACTCTCGGGGGGGCACAGATACGCAGTATTTT.